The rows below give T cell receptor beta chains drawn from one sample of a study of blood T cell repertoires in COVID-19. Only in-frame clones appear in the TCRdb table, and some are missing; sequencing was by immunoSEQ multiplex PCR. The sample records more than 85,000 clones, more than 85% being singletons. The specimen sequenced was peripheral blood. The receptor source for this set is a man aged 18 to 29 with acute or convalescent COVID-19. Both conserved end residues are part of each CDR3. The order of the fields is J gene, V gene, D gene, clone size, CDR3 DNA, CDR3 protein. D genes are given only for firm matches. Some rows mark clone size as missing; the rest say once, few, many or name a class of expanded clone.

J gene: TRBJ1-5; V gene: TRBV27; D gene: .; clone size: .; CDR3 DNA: TGTGCCAGCACCCTACGGGGGGGGAGCAATCAGCCCCAGCATTTT; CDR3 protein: CASTLRGGSNQPQHF
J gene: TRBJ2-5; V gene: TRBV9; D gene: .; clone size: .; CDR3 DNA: TGTGCCAGCAGCGTACAGACAGATGTACCCCAAGAGACCCAGTACTTC; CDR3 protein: CASSVQTDVPQETQYF
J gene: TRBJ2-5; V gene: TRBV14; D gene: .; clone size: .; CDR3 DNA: TGTGCCAGCAGCCGTCTCCGCGGGACTGAGGTGGAGACCCAGTACTTC; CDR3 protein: CASSRLRGTEVETQYF
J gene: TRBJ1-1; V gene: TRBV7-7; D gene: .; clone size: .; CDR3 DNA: TGTGCCAGCAGCTTAAGCCTGAACACTGAAGCTTTCTTT; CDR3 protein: CASSLSLNTEAFF
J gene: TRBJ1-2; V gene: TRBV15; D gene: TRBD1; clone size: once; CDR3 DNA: TGTGCCACCAGCAGAGAGGACAGGCCGGCAGGCTACACCTTC; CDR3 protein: CATSREDRPAGYTF
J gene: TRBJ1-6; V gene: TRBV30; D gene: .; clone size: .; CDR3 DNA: TGTGCCTGGAGCCAGCTGACAGGACCCCTCCACTTT; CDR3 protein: CAWSQLTGPLHF
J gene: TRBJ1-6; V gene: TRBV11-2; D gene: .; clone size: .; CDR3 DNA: TGTGCCAGCAGCTTAGGGACAGACTATAATTCACCCCTCCACTTT; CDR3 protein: CASSLGTDYNSPLHF
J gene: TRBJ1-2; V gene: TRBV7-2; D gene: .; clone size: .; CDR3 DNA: TGTGCCAGCAGCTTGGACAGACAAGACTATGGCTACACCTTC; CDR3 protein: CASSLDRQDYGYTF
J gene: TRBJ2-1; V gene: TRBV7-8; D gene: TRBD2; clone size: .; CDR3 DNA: TGTGCCAGCAGCGCGGCCCGACTAGCTACGGTTGGGCAGTTCTTC; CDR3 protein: CASSAARLATVGQFF
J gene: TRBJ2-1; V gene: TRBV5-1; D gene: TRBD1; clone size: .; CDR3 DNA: TGCGCCAGCAGCTTGCAATGGGACAGGGGCAATGAGCAGTTCTTC; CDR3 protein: CASSLQWDRGNEQFF
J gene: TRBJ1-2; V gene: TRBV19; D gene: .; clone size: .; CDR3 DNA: TGTGCCAGTAGTATCGGGGGGAACAGGGCGCCTGGGGATGGCTACACCTTC; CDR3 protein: CASSIGGNRAPGDGYTF
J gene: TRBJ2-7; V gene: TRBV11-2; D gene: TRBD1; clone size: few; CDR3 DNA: TGTGCCAGCAGCCCAAAGACAGGGGCCATATCCTCCTACGAGCAGTACTTC; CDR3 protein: CASSPKTGAISSYEQYF
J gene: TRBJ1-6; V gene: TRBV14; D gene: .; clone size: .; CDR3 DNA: TGTGCCAGCAGCCCCGGGTCTTATCCTCGGCAGTCACCCCTCCACTTT; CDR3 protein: CASSPGSYPRQSPLHF
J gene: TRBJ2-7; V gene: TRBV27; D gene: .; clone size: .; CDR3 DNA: TGTGCCAGCAGCCCACTTCAGGGGGGATTTATCGAGCAGTACTTC; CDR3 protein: CASSPLQGGFIEQYF
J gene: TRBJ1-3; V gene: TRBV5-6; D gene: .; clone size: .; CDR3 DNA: TGTGCCAGCAGCTCGGGAGGGGGGTACTCCTCTGGAAACACCATATATTTT; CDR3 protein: CASSSGGGYSSGNTIYF
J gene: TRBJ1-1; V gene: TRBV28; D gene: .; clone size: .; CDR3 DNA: TGTGCCAGCAGTTTAATACAGGGCCAGGGGACTGAAGCTTTCTTT; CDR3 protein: CASSLIQGQGTEAFF
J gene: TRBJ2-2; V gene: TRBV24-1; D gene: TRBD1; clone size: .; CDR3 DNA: TGTGCCACCAGTGACCCCCGACCGGGACAGGGGAACACCGGGGAGCTGTTTTTT; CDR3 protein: CATSDPRPGQGNTGELFF
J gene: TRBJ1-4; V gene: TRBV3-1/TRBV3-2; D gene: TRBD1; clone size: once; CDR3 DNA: TGTGCCAGCAGCCTGACAGGGGGCTCGGGGCCTAATGAAAAACTGTTTTTT; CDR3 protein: CASSLTGGSGPNEKLFF
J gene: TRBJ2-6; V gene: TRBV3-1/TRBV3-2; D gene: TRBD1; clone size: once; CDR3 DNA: TGTGCCAGCAGACCGGACAGGAGCTCTGGGGCCAACGTCCTGACTTTC; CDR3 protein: CASRPDRSSGANVLTF
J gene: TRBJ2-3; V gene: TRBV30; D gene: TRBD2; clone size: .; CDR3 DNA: TGTGCCTGGAGTCCGGTAGCGGGGAGCACAGATACGCAGTATTTT; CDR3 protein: CAWSPVAGSTDTQYF
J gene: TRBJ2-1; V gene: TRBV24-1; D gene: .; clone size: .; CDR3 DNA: TGTGCCACCAGTGATTTGAGGGGGTTCGGGAATGAGCAGTTCTTC; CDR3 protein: CATSDLRGFGNEQFF
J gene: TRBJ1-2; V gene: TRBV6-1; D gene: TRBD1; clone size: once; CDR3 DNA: TGTGCCAGCAGTGAAAACAGGGGCTATGGGTATGGCTACACCTTC; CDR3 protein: CASSENRGYGYGYTF
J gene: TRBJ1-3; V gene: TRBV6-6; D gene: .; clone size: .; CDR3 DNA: TGTGCCAGCACCCGAGGGGGGGACTTCTCTGGAAACACCATATATTTT; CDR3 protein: CASTRGGDFSGNTIYF
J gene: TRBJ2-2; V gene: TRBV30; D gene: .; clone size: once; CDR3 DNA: TGTGCCTGGAGGGGACACCTGAACACCGGGGAGCTGTTTTTT; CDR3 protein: CAWRGHLNTGELFF
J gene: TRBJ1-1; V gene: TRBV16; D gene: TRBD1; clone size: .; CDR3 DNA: TGTGCCAGCAGCCAGGACAGGGGGAGCACTGAAGCTTTCTTT; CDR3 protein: CASSQDRGSTEAFF
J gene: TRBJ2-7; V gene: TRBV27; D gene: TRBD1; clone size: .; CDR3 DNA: TGTGCCAGCAGTACGGACAGGGCCTACGAGCAGTACTTC; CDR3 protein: CASSTDRAYEQYF